The clone carrying this T cell receptor (beta chain) was seen ten or more times. Its target is unknown. Germline is not matched at one junction end, which may reflect a read error. TCRdb used MiXCR to reprocess the multiplex PCR reads, holding one entry per CDR3 protein. The sample yields tens of thousands of distinct CDR3 sequences, less than 35% seen once. This CDR3 comprises 14 residues. Germline CDR1 LNHNV, CDR2 YYDKDF (reference sequence). This record comes from a study of breast tumors, draining lymph nodes, adjacent tissues. Findings of the study overall: Tumor repertoires ranked between lymph nodes and nontumor tissue in diversity, with V and J gene preferences. That most tumor T cells come from lymph nodes remained unproven. Most tumor T cells seemingly derive from lymph node, then expand in tumor. Compared with basal-like, luminal-like tumors shared significantly more repertoire with nontumor tissue.

The sequence was obtained from a female donor with breast cancer. Some clones in this sample may be carry-over from other donors' samples. The sample was breast tumor tissue. The V call is TRBV15, the J call TRBJ2-5; either TRBD1 or TRBD2 may fit D (5 bases each). CDR3 sequence (DNA): TGTACCACTGGGACGGATGTGTACCAAGAGACCCAGTACTTC. Its translation: CTTGTDVYQETQYF. Filled out from reference TRBV15 and TRBJ2-5, the complete variable domain reads DAMVIQNPRYQVTQFGKPVTLSCSQTLNHNVMYWYQQKSSQAPKLLFHYYDKDFNNEADTPDNFQSRRPNTSFCFLDIRSPGLGDTAMYLCTTGTDVYQETQYFGPGTRLLVL.